The 13 T cell receptor beta chains presented below share a single source sample, sequenced in a study of metastatic and nonmetastatic thyroid tumors. TCRdb re-processed the PCR reads through MiXCR. The table records 70,000 or so clones, 11% to 15% of them present only once. There were no patients who had received any treatment before thyroid surgery. The sequenced sample was blood. Receptors originate from a male donor with papillary thyroid cancer or a benign thyroid nodule (not recorded which). Some clones in this sample may be carry-over from other donors' samples.

This clone was seen a handful of times. The V and J genes are TRBV28 and TRBJ2-2, with 12 bases lining up with TRBD2. The V and J ends lost 7 bases and 7 bases, in that order; junction bases with no gene match: 10. Per the germline V gene, CDR1 is MDHEN and CDR2 is SYDVKM. The length of the CDR3 is 16 residues. The CDR3 DNA reads as TGTGCCAGCATTCCCGGACTAGCGGGATTTGACGGGGAGCTGTTTTTT. It is translated as CASIPGLAGFDGELFF.

This chain connects TRBV20-1 to TRBJ1-1; the match to TRBD1 covers 9 bases. This CDR3 contains 17 residues. CDR1 DFQATT and CDR2 SNEGSKA come from the germline V gene (reference sequence). The J segment lost 3 bases and the V segment lost 0 bases, leaving 11 bases of the junction unmatched. The CDR3 loop reads CSARDPGTGSRDTEAFF. The CDR3 DNA reads TGCAGTGCTAGAGACCCCGGGACAGGGTCCAGGGACACTGAAGCTTTCTTT.

This clone is a singleton in its sample. The gene calls are TRBV20-1 and TRBJ2-2; possibly TRBD1 for D (5 bases). This CDR3 has 15 residues. Trimming pared 0 bases from V and 4 bases from J, leaving 12 bases between. Germline V CDR1 and CDR2: DFQATT, SNEGSKA (reference sequence). Here the CDR3 DNA reads TGCAGTGCTAGAGATCTCGACAGATCCACCGGGGAGCTGTTTTTT. It is translated as CSARDLDRSTGELFF.

In regard to this clone: Compared with germline, one end of the junction differs, possibly owing to a read error. V is TRBV9 and J is TRBJ2-2; TRBD1 or TRBD2 may be the D gene (5 bases each). CDR3 size: 17 residues. Germline lookup yields CDR1 SGDLS and CDR2 YYNGEE. CDR3: CASSVGPALRNTVELFF. Written as DNA, the CDR3 is TGTGCCAGCAGCGTGGGACCGGCACTCAGGAACACCGTGGAGCTGTTTTTT.

In its sample, this clone was seen many times. The chain employs TRBV19 and TRBJ2-6; possibly TRBD2 for D (6 bases). The CDR3 length is 18 residues. The germline V gene has CDR1 LNHDA and CDR2 SQIVND (reference sequence). The germline V and J ends were trimmed by 6 bases and 1 base, with 19 bases remaining between them. The CDR3 sequence is CASSPRGLIGSGANVLTF. CDR3 DNA: TGTGCCAGTAGCCCTCGGGGACTCATAGGTTCTGGGGCCAACGTCCTGACTTTC.

This clone was recorded a few times. A much larger clone sits a single nucleotide away, making a read error possible. V gene TRBV19 combines with J gene TRBJ2-1; 11 bases are a match to TRBD2. Germline assignment: CDR1 LNHDA and CDR2 SQIVND (reference sequence). The CDR3 covers 15 residues. J gave up 13 bases and V 3 bases, and 11 bases lay outside the gene matches. CDR3 in DNA: TGTGCCAGTAGTATTATAGCGGGAGGGCGGGGGGCTCAGTTCTTC. Protein: CASSIIAGGRGAQFF.

In this sample, this clone turned up many times. The rearrangement uses TRBV19 and TRBJ2-1; D not resolved. In germline, CDR1 is LNHDA, CDR2 SQIVND (reference sequence). With 4 bases removed from V and 6 bases from J, the gap between germline ends came to 10 bases. The CDR3 contains 13 residues. CDR3 sequence reads: CASSTSQINEQFF. The CDR3 nucleotides read TGTGCCAGTAGTACGTCGCAGATCAATGAGCAGTTCTTC.

At least ten counts were recorded for this clone. This chain joins TRBV10-1 and TRBJ2-3, with D maybe TRBD2 (5 bases). This CDR3 has 12 amino acids. Germline CDR1 reads WNHNN; CDR2 reads SYGVQD (reference sequence). V lost 4 bases to trimming and J lost 6 bases, with 8 bases between them. The CDR3 DNA sequence: TGCGCCAGCAGTGCGGGAAGGGATACGCAGTATTTT. The encoded protein is CASSAGRDTQYF.

The V call is TRBV6-2 or TRBV6-3, the J call TRBJ2-1; possibly TRBD1 for D (5 bases). Looked up from germline, CDR1 is MNHEY and CDR2 is SVGEGT. The CDR3 totals 12 residues. Trimming took 3 bases from V and 10 from J, leaving 10 bases between them. The CDR3 spells CASSYGATEQFF. The CDR3 nucleotides read TGTGCCAGCAGTTATGGGGCCACCGAGCAGTTCTTC.

This clone was picked up a small number of times. The chain combines TRBV27 with TRBJ2-3; no clear D. Trimming removed 6 bases from V and 6 bases from J, with 13 bases in between. The CDR3 has 13 amino acids. CDR1 and CDR2 (germline): MNHEY, SMNVEV (reference sequence). In nucleotides, the CDR3 is TGTGCCAGCAGCCCACGGGCTTTGGATACGCAGTATTTT. This codes for CASSPRALDTQYF.

In regard to this clone: A much more abundant neighbour one base away suggests this may be a read error. The identical CDR3 is also encoded by other nucleotide sequences in the sample. This chain links TRBV10-3 with TRBJ2-5; TRBD2 is a possible D gene (5 bases). CDR1 and CDR2 from the germline V gene are ENHRY and SYGVKD. This CDR3 is 11 amino acids long. The DNA for the CDR3 is TGTGCAGACGGGAAGAAGGAGACCCAGTACTTC. Translated, it gives CADGKKETQYF.

This clone was counted at least ten times. CDR3 coding DNA: TGTGCCAGCAGCTTAAGTCTAGCGGGAGCGGCTGGGGCCAACGTCCTGACTTTC. Protein product: CASSLSLAGAAGANVLTF. The chain employs TRBV11-2 and TRBJ2-6, with 10 bases identical to TRBD2. The CDR3 extends over 18 amino acids. V dropped 2 bases and J dropped 2; count of bases not matched to a gene: 6. The germline CDR1 and CDR2 sequences are SGHAT and FQNNGV.

This clone was recorded once. This may be a read error, as it is one base from a much larger clone. The CDR3 DNA reads TGTGCCAGCAGCTTAGTGGTCGTGGTGAGCGGGAATGATGAGCAGTTCTTC. Amino acid sequence: CASSLVVVVSGNDEQFF. This chain joins TRBV11-2 and TRBJ2-1; 7 nucleotides agree with TRBD2. Per the germline V gene, CDR1 is SGHAT and CDR2 is FQNNGV. The CDR3 covers 17 residues. Germline trimming cut 1 base from V and 8 bases from J; bases unmatched to any gene: 14.